This T cell receptor beta chain emerged from a study of OX40 agonist ivuxolimab in advanced cancers. Across the whole study: A history of anti-PD-1, anti-PD-L1 or anti-CTLA-4 therapy was acceptable, and approximately 40% had some. Study findings and constraints: Clonal expansion from baseline to week 6 occurred in both CD4+ and CD8+ T cells. Some nonresponders also had low normalized T-cell clonal expansion.

This table comes from immunoSEQ multiplex PCR, and its TCRdb copy is limited to in-frame clones, with some not included. The sample holds approximately 90,000 clones, roughly 87% seen once. The V and J ends lost 8 bases and 8 bases respectively, with 7 bases between them. CDR1 and CDR2 from the germline V gene are SEHNR and FQNEAQ (reference sequence). The CDR3 extends over 10 amino acids. To note about this clone: Its specificity is unknown.

The rearrangement joins TRBV7-9 to TRBJ2-1, with D hard to call. The TCR originated in an adult with an advanced solid tumor such as melanoma, head and neck, liver or kidney cancer. Here the sequenced sample was CD4+ or CD8+ T cells sorted from blood, taken in a trial of the OX40 agonist ivuxolimab. CDR3 bases: TGTGCCAGCTGGCAGGATGAGCAGTTCTTC. Encoded protein: CASWQDEQFF.